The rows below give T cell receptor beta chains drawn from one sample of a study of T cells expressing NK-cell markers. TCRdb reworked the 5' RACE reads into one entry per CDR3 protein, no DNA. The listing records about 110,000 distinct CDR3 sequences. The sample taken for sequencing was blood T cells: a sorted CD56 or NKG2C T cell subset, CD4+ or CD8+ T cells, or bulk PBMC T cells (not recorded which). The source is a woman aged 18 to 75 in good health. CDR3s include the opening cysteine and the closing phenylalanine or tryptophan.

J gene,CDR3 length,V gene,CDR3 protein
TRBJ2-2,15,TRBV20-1,CSARNGDRYAGELFF
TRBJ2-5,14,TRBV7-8,CASSLESVQETQYF
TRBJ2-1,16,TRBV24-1,CATSDYDGRGGYEQFF
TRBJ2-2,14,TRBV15,CATSRGSDTGELFF
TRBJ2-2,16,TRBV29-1,CSVGDPRAGNTGELFF
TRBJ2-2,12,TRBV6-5,CASSYSAGELFF
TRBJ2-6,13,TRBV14,CASSPYGANVLTF
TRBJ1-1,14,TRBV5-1,CASREQGYDTEAFF
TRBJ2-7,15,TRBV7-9,CASSSPGGIGYEQYF
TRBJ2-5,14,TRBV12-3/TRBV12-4,CASTTQGRGETQYF
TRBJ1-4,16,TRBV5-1,CASSLVEGGTNEKLFF
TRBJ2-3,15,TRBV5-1,CASSFLGGSTDTQYF
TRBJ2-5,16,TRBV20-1,CSARGGFTGLGETQYF
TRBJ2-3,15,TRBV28,CASSFRGGSTDTQYF
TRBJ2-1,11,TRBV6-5,CASSVGHEQFF
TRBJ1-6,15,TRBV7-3,CASSLSGGFGSPLHF
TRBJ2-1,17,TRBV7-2,CASSSLAGGSSYNEQFF
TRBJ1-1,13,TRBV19,CASSIGTGTEAFF
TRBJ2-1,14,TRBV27,CASSFDYSRNEQFF
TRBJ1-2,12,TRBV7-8,CASSLGDYGYTF
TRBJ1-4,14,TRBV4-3,CASSPTAGTEKLFF
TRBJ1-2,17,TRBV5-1,CASSWGDHSGTAAGYTF
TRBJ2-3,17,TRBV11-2,CASSLLGNKFAKDTQYF
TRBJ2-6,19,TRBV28,CASSPIASAGGSGANVLTF
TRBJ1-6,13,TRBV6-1,CASSGTENSPLHF
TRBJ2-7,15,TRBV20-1,CSARVGRISSYEQYF
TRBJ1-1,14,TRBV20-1,CSARDYSTDPEAFF